What follows is one TCR beta chain and its context. The antigen is not known. This sample was taken from a study of vaccination and CD4 T cells after COVID-19. Stated treatment: roughly 10-day PBMC culture with coronavirus spike peptide pools or control peptides (ViraFEST assay). V gave up 5 bases and J gave up 7 bases; unmatched junction bases: 9. CDR1 DFQATT and CDR2 SNEGSKA come from the germline V gene (reference sequence). This CDR3 is 14 amino acids long. An Oncomine TCR Beta short-read assay was used to sequence the DNA from cultured CD4+ T cells. In TCRdb, the PCR reads were re-called with MiXCR into one record per CDR3 protein. The sample carries about 5,000 distinct CDR3 sequences, around three fifths recorded once.

Sequencing was performed on CD4+ T cells from blood, cultured in vitro. V gene TRBV20-1 combines with J gene TRBJ1-2; 11 nucleotides match TRBD1. The TCR originated in a human donor who had recovered from COVID-19. In nucleotides, the CDR3 is TGCAGTGCTGGACCTTGGACAGGGGGCGCTGGCTACACCTTC. This gives the protein CSAGPWTGGAGYTF.